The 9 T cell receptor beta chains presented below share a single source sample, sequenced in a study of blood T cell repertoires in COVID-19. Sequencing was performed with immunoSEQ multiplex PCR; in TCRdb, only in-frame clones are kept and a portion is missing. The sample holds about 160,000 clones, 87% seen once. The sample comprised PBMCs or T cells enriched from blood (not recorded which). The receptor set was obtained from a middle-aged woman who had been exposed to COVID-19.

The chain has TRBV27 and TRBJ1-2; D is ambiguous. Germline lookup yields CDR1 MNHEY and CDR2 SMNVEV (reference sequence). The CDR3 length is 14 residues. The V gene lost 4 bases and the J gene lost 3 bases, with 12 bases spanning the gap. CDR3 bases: TGTGCCAGCAGTTCCCTCGGCGGCGACTATGGCTACACCTTC. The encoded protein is CASSSLGGDYGYTF.

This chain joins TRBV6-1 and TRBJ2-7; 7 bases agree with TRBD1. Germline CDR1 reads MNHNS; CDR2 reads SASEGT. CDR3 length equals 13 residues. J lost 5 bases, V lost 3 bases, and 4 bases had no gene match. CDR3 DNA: TGTGCCAGCAGTGACCGGGACAGAAACGAGCAGTACTTC. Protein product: CASSDRDRNEQYF.

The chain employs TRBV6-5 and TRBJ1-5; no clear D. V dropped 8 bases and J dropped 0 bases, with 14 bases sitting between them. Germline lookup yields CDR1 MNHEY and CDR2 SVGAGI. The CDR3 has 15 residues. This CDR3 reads CASSRAGNSNQPQHF. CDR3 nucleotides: TGTGCCAGCTCGAGGGCGGGTAATAGCAATCAGCCCCAGCATTTT.

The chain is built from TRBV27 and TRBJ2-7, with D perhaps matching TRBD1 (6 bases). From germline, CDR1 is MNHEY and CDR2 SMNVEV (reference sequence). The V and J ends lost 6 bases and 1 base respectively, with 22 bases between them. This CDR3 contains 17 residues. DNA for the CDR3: TGTGCCAGCAGGAATGGGGCTCTGGACAGAGATTCCTACGAGCAGTACTTC. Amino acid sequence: CASRNGALDRDSYEQYF.

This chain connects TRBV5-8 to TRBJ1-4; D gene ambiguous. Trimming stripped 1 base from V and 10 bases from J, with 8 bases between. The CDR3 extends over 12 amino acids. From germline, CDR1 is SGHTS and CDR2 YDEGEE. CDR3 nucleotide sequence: TGTGCCAGCAGCTTGCGTCCGGGAAAACTGTTTTTT. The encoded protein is CASSLRPGKLFF.

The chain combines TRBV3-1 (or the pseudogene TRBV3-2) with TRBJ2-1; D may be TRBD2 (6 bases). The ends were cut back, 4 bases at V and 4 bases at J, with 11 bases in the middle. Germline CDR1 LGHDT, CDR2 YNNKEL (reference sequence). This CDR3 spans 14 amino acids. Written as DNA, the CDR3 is TGTGCCAGCAGCCTCGGGAGAAAGTACAATGAGCAGTTCTTC. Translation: CASSLGRKYNEQFF.

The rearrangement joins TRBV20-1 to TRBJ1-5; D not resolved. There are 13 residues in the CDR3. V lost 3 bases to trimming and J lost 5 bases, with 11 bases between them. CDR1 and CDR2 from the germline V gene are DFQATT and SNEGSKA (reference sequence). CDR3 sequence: CSASRREDQPQHF. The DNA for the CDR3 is TGCAGTGCTAGTCGTAGAGAGGATCAGCCCCAGCATTTT.

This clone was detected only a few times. CDR3 nucleotide sequence: TGTGCCAGCAGTTTAGTCGGGGGTTGGGGCTATGGCTACACCTTC. Its protein is CASSLVGGWGYGYTF. The chain uses TRBV28 and TRBJ1-2; D might be TRBD1 (5 bases). The CDR3 runs 15 residues. The V end was cut by 2 bases, the J end by 4 bases, with 14 bases between. Germline V gene lookup returns CDR1 MDHEN and CDR2 SYDVKM.

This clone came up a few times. The CDR3 here is CASSLEAQRGRTGELFF. In nucleotides, the CDR3 is TGTGCCAGCAGCTTAGAGGCGCAACGAGGGCGAACCGGGGAGCTGTTTTTT. The chain uses TRBV7-2 and TRBJ2-2; a possible D gene is TRBD2 (5 bases). The CDR3 contains 17 residues. Germline CDR1 is SGHTA and CDR2 is FQGNSA. V gave up 1 base and J gave up 5 bases, with 17 bases separating them. The complete variable domain, with remaining parts taken from reference TRBV7-2 and TRBJ2-2, reads GAGVSQSPSNKVTEKGKDVELRCDPISGHTALYWYRQSLGQGLEFLIYFQGNSAPDKSGLPSDRFSAERTGGSVSTLTIQRTQQEDSAVYLCASSLEAQRGRTGELFFGEGSRLTVL.